This T cell receptor beta chain emerged from a study of regulatory T cells in long-lasting Graves disease. Arm-PCR of CDR3 regions and iRepertoire HTBI primers were the basis on which TCR beta libraries were built. TCRdb reprocessed the multiplex PCR reads via MiXCR and lists one record per CDR3 protein. The data show hundreds of thousands of distinct CDR3 sequences, 15% to 20% seen once. This clonotype was seen ten or more times. The antigen remains undetermined. Whole-study results and caveats: Study of thyroid tissue was not done, with only peripheral blood studied.

Stated time point: newly diagnosed GD, antithyroid drugs for less than 3 months. With RNA extracted from PBMCs as input, the TCR library was made. These data also formed part of another study, on T cells in Graves' hyperthyroidism and ophthalmopathy. That investigation notes: Stability of Graves' hyperthyroidism was defined as absent ophthalmopathy progression within 18 months. The TCR CDR3 first-round RT-PCR relied on the HTBI primer set.

The sequence came from a middle-aged man with Graves disease. The sample consisted of peripheral blood mononuclear cells (PBMCs), taken at new diagnosis, from a patient treated with antithyroid drugs.

The CDR3 here is CASSSFWQGNQPQHF. The CDR3 DNA follows: TGTGCCAGCAGTTCCTTTTGGCAGGGGAATCAGCCCCAGCATTTT. This sequence joins TRBV12-3 or TRBV12-4 and TRBJ1-5; D perhaps matches TRBD1 (6 bases). The ends were cut back, 4 bases at V and 4 bases at J, with 14 bases in the middle. The CDR3 is 15 amino acids.